Listed here is a single T cell receptor beta chain. Data came from immunoSEQ multiplex PCR; TCRdb stores just in-frame clones and leaves some out. The data show 98,000 or so clones, 70% to 85% seen once. The data originate from a study of OX40 agonist ivuxolimab in advanced cancers. V gave up 3 bases and J gave up 2 bases, with 21 bases separating them. CDR3 size: 18 residues. Per the germline V gene, CDR1 is SGHTS and CDR2 is YDEGEE. The sequences come from CD4+ or CD8+ T cells sorted from blood, collected in a trial of the OX40 agonist ivuxolimab. The chain employs TRBV5-8 and TRBJ2-1; maybe TRBD2 (6 bases). The TCR originated in an adult with an advanced solid tumor such as melanoma, head and neck, liver or kidney cancer. CDR3 region: CASSSDIAGKGPYNEQFF. In nucleotides, the CDR3 is TGTGCCAGCAGCTCAGATATCGCGGGAAAAGGCCCCTACAATGAGCAGTTCTTC.